This passage covers 22 T cell receptor beta chains from one sample sequenced in a study of blood T cell repertoires in COVID-19. TCRdb's copy holds only in-frame clones and misses some; the assay was immunoSEQ multiplex PCR. This sample has about 170,000 clones, with approximately 82% found just once. Source material: PBMCs or T cells enriched from blood (not recorded which). These receptors all stem from a woman in her forties or fifties in a cohort exposed to, infected with or recovered from COVID-19 (not recorded which).

The chain couples TRBV2 to TRBJ1-6; a possible D gene is TRBD1 (6 bases). Trimming removed 7 bases from V and 15 bases from J, with 13 bases in between. Germline assignment: CDR1 SNHLY and CDR2 FYNNEI. The CDR3 sequence is 11 residues long. Written as DNA, the CDR3 is TGTGCCAGCATCATGACAGGCGACCTCCACTTT. Translating it yields CASIMTGDLHF.

This rearrangement joins TRBV28 to TRBJ1-1; tentative D call: TRBD1 (5 bases). This CDR3 comprises 14 residues. Germline CDR1 is MDHEN and CDR2 is SYDVKM. Trimming removed 2 bases at V and 0 bases at J, with 7 bases between. CDR3 bases: TGTGCCAGCAGTTTACCAGGGATGAACACTGAAGCTTTCTTT. Its translation: CASSLPGMNTEAFF.

This clone appeared a few times. The chain joins TRBV24-1 to TRBJ2-3; TRBD2 is a possible D gene (6 bases). Per germline, CDR1 KGHDR and CDR2 SFDVKD. V was trimmed by 0 bases and J by 3 bases, leaving 12 bases between them. CDR3 length: 16 residues. The DNA for the CDR3 is TGTGCCACCAGTGATTTGCGGTTCGGGGGTACAGATACGCAGTATTTT. Its translation is CATSDLRFGGTDTQYF.

V is TRBV27 and J is TRBJ2-2; D gene unclear. V was clipped by 0 bases and J by 1 base, with 6 bases between them. CDR1 and CDR2 from the germline V gene are MNHEY and SMNVEV (reference sequence). The CDR3 has 15 amino acids. CDR3: CASSLSAKNTGELFF. DNA for the CDR3: TGTGCCAGCAGTTTATCGGCCAAGAACACCGGGGAGCTGTTTTTT.

The chain recombines TRBV3-1 (or the pseudogene TRBV3-2) with TRBJ2-3, with D perhaps matching TRBD2 (6 bases). There are 16 residues in the CDR3. Germline V CDR1 and CDR2: LGHDT, YNNKEL (reference sequence). Deletions cut 0 bases from V and 2 bases from J, with 12 bases between. For the CDR3, the DNA is TGTGCCAGCAGCCAAGAAGAGGGCGGGGACACAGATACGCAGTATTTT. Translation gives CASSQEEGGDTDTQYF.

The chain is built from TRBV4-1 and TRBJ2-1; TRBD2 agrees at 14 bases. Germline V gene data show CDR1 as MGHRA and CDR2 as YSYEKL. V lost 4 bases, J lost 9 bases, and 5 bases stayed unmatched. The CDR3 contains 15 residues. CDR3 sequence reads: CASSPSGTSGGEQFF. The CDR3 nucleotides are TGCGCCAGCAGCCCCTCAGGGACTAGCGGGGGTGAGCAGTTCTTC.

The V and J genes are TRBV9 and TRBJ1-5; D not certain. CDR1 and CDR2 from the germline V gene are SGDLS and YYNGEE. This CDR3 comprises 15 residues. Trimming took off 0 bases at V and 7 bases at J, with 14 bases between the two ends. CDR3 nucleotides: TGTGCCAGCAGCGTAGGCTGGGAGGAACAACAGCCCCAGCATTTT. Translation gives CASSVGWEEQQPQHF.

This chain uses TRBV6-2 or TRBV6-3 with TRBJ2-2; 8 nucleotides align to TRBD2. CDR1 and CDR2 (germline): MNHEY, SVGEGT. The CDR3 extends over 14 amino acids. V shed 5 bases and J 5 bases; nucleotides not matched to a gene: 4. CDR3 nucleotide sequence: TGTGCCAGCAGTGTAGCGGGACGAACCGGGGAGCTGTTTTTT. Translated, it gives CASSVAGRTGELFF.

This sequence joins TRBV7-9 and TRBJ1-3; 7 bases are shared with TRBD1. Germline lookup yields CDR1 SEHNR and CDR2 FQNEAQ (reference sequence). The CDR3 is made up of 16 amino acids. J was trimmed by 2 bases and V by 5 bases; bases with no gene match: 9. The CDR3 sequence is CASSPKTGSTGNTIYF. Written as DNA, the CDR3 is TGTGCCAGCAGCCCGAAGACAGGGAGTACTGGAAACACCATATATTTT.

This clone was observed once. The genes are TRBV5-1 and TRBJ2-1, with 8 bases aligning to TRBD1. This CDR3 spans 13 amino acids. Losses at the gene ends were 2 bases for V and 6 bases for J; bases not matched to a gene: 1. Germline V CDR1 and CDR2: SGHRS, YFSETQ. The CDR3 nucleotides are TGCGCCAGCAGCTTCACAGGGGGCAATGAGCAGTTCTTC. Translating gives CASSFTGGNEQFF.

The V call is TRBV6-5, the J call TRBJ2-5, with D possibly TRBD2 on 7 matching bases. CDR1 and CDR2 from the germline V gene are MNHEY and SVGAGI. Between the trimmed V and J ends, which lost 6 bases and 4 bases, there was a span of 18 bases. The CDR3 length is 15 residues. In nucleotides, the CDR3 is TGTGCCAGCAGACAGGTCCCGGGGGGCCGAGAGACCCAGTACTTC. Amino acid sequence: CASRQVPGGRETQYF.

The chain couples TRBV19 to TRBJ2-5, with D possibly TRBD2 on 6 matching bases. Trimming took 6 bases from V and 4 from J, leaving 27 bases between them. The germline V gene encodes CDR1 LNHDA and CDR2 SQIVND (reference sequence). This CDR3 region has 18 residues. The chain's CDR3 is CASSPSGRGLGIGETQYF. DNA of the CDR3: TGTGCCAGTAGCCCCTCCGGCCGGGGGTTGGGAATAGGAGAGACCCAGTACTTC.

V gene TRBV21-1 combines with J gene TRBJ2-7; the D call in the table, TRBD2, was not verified against the DNA. TRBV21-1 counts as a pseudogene. The CDR3 is 15 amino acids. The CDR3 DNA reads TGTGCCAGCAGCAAAGATGAGGGCACCGCCTACGAGCAGTACTTC. Residues: CASSKDEGTAYEQYF.

This chain connects TRBV24-1 to TRBJ1-2; D perhaps matches TRBD1 (6 bases). The V gene's germline CDR1 is KGHDR and CDR2 SFDVKD. The CDR3 is 12 residues long. V was cut by 6 bases and J by 8 bases, with 12 bases left in between. The CDR3 reads CATSKPGGGYTF. The CDR3 nucleotides are TGTGCCACCAGTAAGCCGGGGGGCGGCTACACCTTC.

Only a few counts were recorded for this clone. The V call is TRBV29-1, the J call TRBJ2-1, with 9 bases matching TRBD2. Germline CDR1 and CDR2: SQVTM and ANQGSEA. The J segment lost 4 bases and the V segment lost 7 bases, leaving 5 bases of the junction unmatched. CDR3 length: 13 residues. As DNA, the CDR3 is TGCAGCGACCGACTAGCGGAGTACAATGAGCAGTTCTTC. Translating gives CSDRLAEYNEQFF.

The chain carries TRBV5-6 and TRBJ1-2, with 9 bases identical to TRBD1. Germline lookup yields CDR1 SGHDT and CDR2 YYEEEE. The CDR3 consists of 16 residues. V dropped 0 bases and J dropped 6; count of bases not matched to a gene: 9. CDR3 sequence reads: CASSLGEWGTGHGYTF. CDR3 DNA: TGTGCCAGCAGCTTGGGGGAATGGGGGACAGGGCATGGCTACACCTTC.

V usage is TRBV5-6 and J usage is TRBJ2-3; 9 nucleotides align to TRBD2. Germline CDR1 reads SGHDT; CDR2 reads YYEEEE. This CDR3 has 16 residues. After removal of 2 bases from V and 5 bases from J, the junction contained 9 bases not matched to a gene. The CDR3 sequence: CASSFPSGVAIDTQYF. CDR3 coding DNA: TGTGCCAGCAGCTTCCCTAGCGGGGTGGCAATAGATACGCAGTATTTT.

The chain has TRBV5-4 and TRBJ2-2; 8 bases fit TRBD1. Looked up from germline, CDR1 is SGHNT and CDR2 is YYREEE (reference sequence). The trim removed 4 bases at V and 5 bases at J, leaving 7 bases unmatched. The CDR3 totals 15 residues. The CDR3 region is CASSRTGWGTGELFF. In DNA, the CDR3 is TGTGCCAGCAGCCGGACAGGGTGGGGAACCGGGGAGCTGTTTTTT.

This chain joins TRBV6-5 and TRBJ2-1; 8 nucleotides match TRBD2. Germline V gives CDR1 MNHEY, CDR2 SVGAGI. J was trimmed by 2 bases and V by 9 bases; bases with no gene match: 3. CDR3 size: 13 residues. Here the CDR3 reads CASRGGPYNEQFF. The CDR3 coding sequence is TGTGCCAGTCGGGGGGGCCCCTACAATGAGCAGTTCTTC.

The genes are TRBV7-3 and TRBJ1-1; possibly TRBD1 for D (6 bases). The ends were cut back, 4 bases at V and 1 base at J, with 13 bases in the middle. CDR3 length: 15 residues. Germline CDR1 and CDR2: SGHTA and FQGTGA. CDR3 region: CASSSDGTKNTEAFF. DNA for the CDR3: TGTGCCAGCAGCTCCGACGGGACAAAGAACACTGAAGCTTTCTTT.

The chain employs TRBV9 and TRBJ1-3; 11 nucleotides match TRBD1. The germline V gene encodes CDR1 SGDLS and CDR2 YYNGEE. The CDR3 is 20 amino acids. The J segment lost 0 bases and the V segment lost 4 bases, leaving 15 bases of the junction unmatched. This CDR3 reads CASSLTAVSGTGGSGNTIYF. Written as DNA, the CDR3 is TGTGCCAGCAGCCTAACTGCTGTTTCCGGGACAGGGGGCTCTGGAAACACCATATATTTT.

The CDR3 bases are TGTGCCAGCAGCTTAACCGCATATGGACTTTCGGGACACACAGATACGCAGTATTTT. Translated: CASSLTAYGLSGHTDTQYF. The chain uses TRBV7-3 and TRBJ2-3; perhaps TRBD1 as D (6 bases). Trimming cost V 0 bases and J 2 bases, with 21 bases left between them. The length of the CDR3 is 19 residues. Germline CDR1 and CDR2: SGHTA and FQGTGA.